The entry that follows covers one TCR beta chain sequence. Its antigen remains unknown. TRB rearrangements were amplified by touch-down multiplex PCR with mixed TRB-A/B primers. From the multiplex PCR reads, TCRdb lists one entry per CDR3 protein and no DNA. The listing contains about 6,100 distinct CDR3 sequences. Each sample's input was around 270 ng genomic DNA, roughly 40,000 genome equivalents. This specimen comes from a study of T cell clusters in autoimmune cytopenias. Points from the study as a whole: Comparing secondary cytopenia with chronic lymphocytic leukemia showed no cluster-lack signature, apparently masked by lymphoma repertoire.

The length of the CDR3 is 13 residues. These data were also filed under a second study, of T cell repertoires in aging, cancer and after chemotherapy. That paper adds: Loss of evenness, beyond lost richness, contributed to age-related TCR diversity decline in cancer patients.

The TCR comes from a human donor in good health. The genes are TRBV12-3 or TRBV12-4 and TRBJ1-3; the TCRdb D gene call, TRBD1, has no DNA to confirm it. Sequencing used peripheral blood. CDR3 sequence: CASSNRVGNTIYF.